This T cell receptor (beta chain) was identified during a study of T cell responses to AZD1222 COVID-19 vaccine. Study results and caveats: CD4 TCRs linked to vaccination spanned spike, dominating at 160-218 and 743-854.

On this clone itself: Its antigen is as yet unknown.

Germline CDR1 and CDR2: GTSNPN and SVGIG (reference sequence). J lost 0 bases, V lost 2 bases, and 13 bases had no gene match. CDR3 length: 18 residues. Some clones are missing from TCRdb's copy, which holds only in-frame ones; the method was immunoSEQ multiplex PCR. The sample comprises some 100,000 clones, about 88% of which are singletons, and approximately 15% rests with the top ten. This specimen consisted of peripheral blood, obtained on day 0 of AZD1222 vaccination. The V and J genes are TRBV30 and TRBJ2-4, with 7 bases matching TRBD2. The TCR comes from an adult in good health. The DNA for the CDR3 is TGTGCCTGGAGTTCGGGGCGGGGGAACCGTATAGCCAAAAACATTCAGTACTTC. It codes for CAWSSGRGNRIAKNIQYF.